These 26 T cell receptor beta chains were all obtained from the same sample, sequenced in a study of T cell changes during pregnancy in multiple sclerosis. Libraries were prepared by immunoSEQ multiplex PCR; TCRdb keeps only in-frame clonotypes and omits some of them. The table includes some 54,000 clones, 93% detected once. The source material was peripheral blood, sampled after pregnancy. The source is a female donor with multiple sclerosis, enrolled in a pregnancy study.

The V and J genes are TRBV9 and TRBJ2-1, with TRBD1 matching over 11 bases. The CDR3 has 15 amino acids. Germline CDR1 reads SGDLS; CDR2 reads YYNGEE. Germline trimming cut 4 bases from V and 9 bases from J; bases unmatched to any gene: 9. In nucleotides, the CDR3 is TGTGCCAGCAGCTCCGGACAGGGGGCCGGGGGTGAGCAGTTCTTC. Translating gives CASSSGQGAGGEQFF.

In its sample, this clone was seen once. The V call is TRBV11-3, the J call TRBJ2-1; unclear D gene. V lost 0 bases to trimming and J lost 7 bases, with 13 bases between them. Germline loops: CDR1 SGHNT, CDR2 YENEEA. The CDR3 has 15 amino acids. The CDR3 region is CASSLDGSGLNEQFF. The CDR3 nucleotides read TGTGCCAGCAGCTTAGACGGTTCCGGGTTGAATGAGCAGTTCTTC.

V and J are TRBV6-5 and TRBJ1-3, with TRBD1 identical over 8 bases. The J segment lost 4 bases and the V segment lost 5 bases, leaving 7 bases of the junction unmatched. The CDR3 runs to 15 residues. CDR1 is MNHEY and CDR2 is SVGAGI in the germline V gene. The CDR3 loop is CASSATGDRGNTIYF. CDR3 in DNA: TGTGCCAGCAGTGCGACAGGGGATCGGGGAAACACCATATATTTT.

V gene TRBV6-5 combines with J gene TRBJ2-1; 8 bases agree with TRBD2. V lost 5 bases to trimming and J lost 0 bases; unmatched junction nucleotides: 3. The germline gives CDR1 MNHEY, CDR2 SVGAGI. This CDR3 contains 15 residues. CDR3 DNA sequence: TGTGCCAGCAGTCGACTAGCGTACTCCTACAATGAGCAGTTCTTC. Residues: CASSRLAYSYNEQFF.

The chain combines TRBV18 with TRBJ2-7; D uncertain. V dropped 3 bases and J dropped 0 bases, with 21 bases sitting between them. The CDR3 consists of 18 residues. The germline V gene encodes CDR1 KGHSH and CDR2 LQKENI. The CDR3 DNA is TGTGCCAGCTCACCCAAAGCCGACACACGCGCCCTCTCCTACGAGCAGTACTTC. It translates to CASSPKADTRALSYEQYF.

Comments on this clone: Its ends do not fully match the called genes, so a read error is possible. Other DNA sequences in the sample encode the same CDR3. The chain employs TRBV5-6 and TRBJ1-1, with D possibly matching TRBD1 (6 bases). The CDR3 contains 15 residues. Germline CDR1 SGHDT, CDR2 YYEEEE. This CDR3 is CASSLKGGAYTEAFF. CDR3 DNA sequence: TGCGCCAGCAGCCTCAAGGGGGGGGCGTATACTGAAGCTTTCTTT.

The V and J genes are TRBV12-5 and TRBJ2-1, with TRBD1 matching 9 bases. Germline trimming cut 0 bases from V and 9 bases from J; bases unmatched to any gene: 18. CDR1 is LGHNT and CDR2 is FRNRAP in the germline V gene. There are 19 residues in the CDR3. CDR3: CASGLVSILWDRVSIEQFF. Here the CDR3 DNA reads TGTGCTAGTGGTTTGGTCTCTATCCTTTGGGACAGGGTGTCGATTGAGCAGTTCTTC.

V gene TRBV6-5 combines with J gene TRBJ2-5; TRBD2 aligns across 11 bases. CDR3 size: 15 residues. Germline-derived CDR1 and CDR2 are MNHEY and SVGAGI. V was clipped by 2 bases and J by 7 bases; unmatched bases: 6. This CDR3 is CASSYTTSGSGTQYF. As DNA, the CDR3 is TGTGCCAGCAGTTACACAACTAGCGGGAGTGGGACCCAGTACTTC.

The chain links TRBV7-2 to TRBJ2-3; 7 bases line up with TRBD2. This CDR3 region has 16 residues. The trim removed 2 bases at V and 0 bases at J, leaving 5 bases unmatched. Germline V gives CDR1 SGHTA, CDR2 FQGNSA. The CDR3 spells CASSLNPGGSTDTQYF. The CDR3 nucleotides read TGTGCCAGCAGCTTAAATCCGGGGGGTAGCACAGATACGCAGTATTTT. The full variable domain, in which reference TRBV7-2 and TRBJ2-3 provide the parts outside the CDR3, is GAGVSQSPSNKVTEKGKDVELRCDPISGHTALYWYRQSLGQGLEFLIYFQGNSAPDKSGLPSDRFSAERTGGSVSTLTIQRTQQEDSAVYLCASSLNPGGSTDTQYFGPGTRLTVL.

This clone was detected once. The V and J genes are TRBV5-1 and TRBJ2-1; 9 bases line up with TRBD2. The germline V gene encodes CDR1 SGHRS and CDR2 YFSETQ. The CDR3 length is 18 residues. V was clipped by 4 bases and J by 2 bases; unmatched bases: 13. DNA of the CDR3: TGCGCCAGCAGCCTAACATTTAGCGGGAGCAGCCCCTACAATGAGCAGTTCTTC. This encodes CASSLTFSGSSPYNEQFF.

V gene TRBV6-4 combines with J gene TRBJ2-3; 9 positions match TRBD2. With V trimmed by 6 bases and J by 0 bases, 4 bases remained unmatched. This CDR3 is built from 15 residues. CDR1 and CDR2 from the germline V gene are MRHNA and SNTAGT. Here the CDR3 reads CASSLAGPSTDTQYF. The CDR3 DNA reads as TGTGCCAGCAGCCTAGCGGGACCCAGCACAGATACGCAGTATTTT.

The rearrangement uses TRBV14 and TRBJ2-1; 9 bases match TRBD1. The germline CDR1 and CDR2 sequences are SGHDN and FVKESK. The CDR3 runs 15 residues. The junction had 9 bases not matched to a gene; V was cut back by 4 bases and J by 8 bases. CDR3 protein: CASSLVGTGRDEQFF. The DNA of the CDR3 is TGTGCCAGCAGCCTCGTGGGGACAGGGCGTGATGAGCAGTTCTTC.

The chain has TRBV7-2 and TRBJ1-4; tentative D call: TRBD1 (5 bases). This CDR3 has 14 residues. The V gene lost 5 bases and the J gene lost 5 bases, with 12 bases spanning the gap. Germline CDR1 reads SGHTA; CDR2 reads FQGNSA. CDR3 sequence reads: CASSPGGGNEKLFF. The CDR3 bases are TGTGCCAGCAGCCCCGGGGGAGGCAATGAAAAACTGTTTTTT.

The CDR3 reads CASRIAGGETQYF. CDR3 nucleotides: TGTGCCAGCAGAATCGCCGGGGGTGAGACCCAGTACTTC. This sequence joins TRBV25-1 and TRBJ2-5, with D possibly matching TRBD2 (6 bases). The germline gives CDR1 MGHDK, CDR2 SYGVNS. The CDR3 runs to 13 residues. V lost 6 bases and J 5 bases, leaving 13 bases between the germline ends.

This rearrangement joins TRBV7-8 to TRBJ1-1, with TRBD1 identical over 8 bases. Losses at the gene ends were 10 bases for V and 3 bases for J; bases not matched to a gene: 7. The CDR3 is 13 residues long. Germline V gives CDR1 SGHVS, CDR2 FQNEAQ. The CDR3 nucleotides read TGTGCCACGAACAGGGGGTTGGACACTGAAGCTTTCTTT. This gives the protein CATNRGLDTEAFF.

The rearrangement uses TRBV4-3 and TRBJ2-1; 7 bases map to TRBD2. Germline CDR1 and CDR2: LGHNA and YSLEER. The CDR3 spans 14 residues. Germline trimming cut 4 bases from V and 3 bases from J; bases unmatched to any gene: 3. CDR3 bases: TGCGCCAGCAGCCCGGGACTACACTACAATGAGCAGTTCTTC. Translation: CASSPGLHYNEQFF.

As DNA, the CDR3 is TGTGCCAGCAGTTATGGGACAGACTACGAGCAGTACTTC. This gives the protein CASSYGTDYEQYF. The chain uses TRBV27 and TRBJ2-7, with TRBD1 matching 7 bases. V gave up 4 bases and J gave up 3 bases; unmatched junction bases: 3. CDR3 length: 13 amino acids. Germline loops: CDR1 MNHEY, CDR2 SMNVEV (reference sequence).

Only one count was recorded for this clone. The CDR3 coding sequence is TGTGCCAGCAGTGAAGACAGTAACTATGGCTACACCTTC. Its protein is CASSEDSNYGYTF. The chain employs TRBV6-1 and TRBJ1-2; the D is unclear. Trimming pared 1 base from V and 1 base from J, leaving 4 bases between. CDR1 and CDR2 from the germline V gene are MNHNS and SASEGT. This CDR3 has 13 residues.

About this clone itself: Sequence at one end of the junction differs from germline and may be a read error. This chain uses TRBV7-7 with TRBJ2-3, with TRBD1 matching 8 bases. CDR3 length: 14 amino acids. Germline loops: CDR1 SSHAT, CDR2 FNYEAQ (reference sequence). CDR3 nucleotides: TGTGCTAGCAGCTTGACAGGGGGCACAGATACGCAGTATTTT. Residues: CASSLTGGTDTQYF. The variable domain in full, with the rest retrieved from reference TRBV7-7 and TRBJ2-3, is GAGVSQSPRYKVTKRGQDVTLRCDPISSHATLYWYQQALGQGPEFLTYFNYEAQPDKSGLPSDRFSAERPEGSISTLTIQRTEQRDSAMYRCASSLTGGTDTQYFGPGTRLTVL.

The rearrangement uses TRBV5-1 and TRBJ1-5; TRBD1 matches at 10 bases. CDR1 is SGHRS and CDR2 is YFSETQ in the germline V gene. J lost 1 base, V lost 0 bases, and 1 base had no gene match. The CDR3 consists of 16 residues. The DNA for the CDR3 is TGCGCCAGCAGCTTGGGGGGACAGGGGAGCAATCAGCCCCAGCATTTT. This sequence encodes CASSLGGQGSNQPQHF. The complete variable domain, with remaining parts taken from reference TRBV5-1 and TRBJ1-5, reads KAGVTQTPRYLIKTRGQQVTLSCSPISGHRSVSWYQQTPGQGLQFLFEYFSETQRNKGNFPGRFSGRQFSNSRSEMNVSTLELGDSALYLCASSLGGQGSNQPQHFGDGTRLSIL.

The rearrangement joins TRBV19 to TRBJ1-5, with 7 bases matching TRBD1. Germline loops: CDR1 LNHDA, CDR2 SQIVND (reference sequence). V trimming: 4 bases; J trimming: 6 bases; junction bases outside the gene matches: 6. The CDR3 is 14 residues long. The CDR3 reads CASSTPDRSQPQHF. CDR3 coding DNA: TGTGCCAGTAGTACCCCGGACAGGAGTCAGCCCCAGCATTTT.

V usage is TRBV15 and J usage is TRBJ1-5; D gene unclear. Germline values: CDR1 LNHNV, CDR2 YYDKDF (reference sequence). The CDR3 is made up of 12 amino acids. V lost 6 bases and J lost 10, with 13 bases in between. In DNA, the CDR3 is TGTGCCACCAGGGAAAAGGAGGGTCCCCAGCATTTT. Its protein product is CATREKEGPQHF.

The J gene is TRBJ1-1, the V gene TRBV5-1, with a possible D match to TRBD1 (5 bases). Germline CDR1 is SGHRS and CDR2 is YFSETQ. V lost 0 bases and J 5 bases, leaving 17 bases between the germline ends. The CDR3 spans 16 residues. CDR3 protein: CASSLAGGGSRTEAFF. The DNA of the CDR3 is TGCGCCAGCAGCTTGGCCGGGGGTGGCAGTCGTACTGAAGCTTTCTTT.

The chain recombines TRBV20-1 with TRBJ2-7, with no clear D. V lost 6 bases and J 3 bases, leaving 9 bases between the germline ends. Germline V lookup: CDR1 DFQATT, CDR2 SNEGSKA (reference sequence). The CDR3 contains 11 residues. CDR3 amino acids: CSAEAVYEQYF. CDR3 bases: TGCAGTGCCGAGGCAGTCTACGAGCAGTACTTC.

The rearrangement uses TRBV11-2 and TRBJ2-2, with TRBD2 identical over 12 bases. CDR3 length equals 16 residues. V trimming: 5 bases; J trimming: 3 bases; junction bases outside the gene matches: 4. The germline V gene has CDR1 SGHAT and CDR2 FQNNGV. In nucleotides, the CDR3 is TGTGCCAGCAGCCTTGGGACTAGCGGGCACACCGGGGAGCTGTTTTTT. It encodes CASSLGTSGHTGELFF.

The J gene is TRBJ2-7, the V gene TRBV2; no firm D call. V was shortened by 5 bases and J by 4 bases, with 12 bases between the two germline ends. The CDR3 is 13 amino acids. The germline V gene has CDR1 SNHLY and CDR2 FYNNEI. Here the CDR3 reads CASSPASSYEQYF. The CDR3 DNA sequence: TGTGCCAGCAGTCCGGCTAGTAGTTACGAGCAGTACTTC.